Listed below are T cell receptor beta chains from one sample, sequenced in a study of PD-1 blockade in classical Hodgkin lymphoma. Profiling relied on immunoSEQ multiplex PCR, and the TCRdb table lists in-frame clones only, not all of them. This table holds 90,000 or so clones, roughly 78% found once. The specimen comprised peripheral blood mononuclear cells (PBMCs), sampled before the fourth cycle of nivolumab. These receptor sequences come from a human donor with classical Hodgkin lymphoma. Each CDR3 is given with its conserved first and last residue. The D gene is left open where the match is weak. Rows give clone size only sometimes, using once, few, many, or a class for an expanded clone.

v_gene	abundance	d_gene	j_gene	CDR3nt	CDR3aa
TRBV7-9	NA	NA	TRBJ2-1	TGTGCCAGCAGCTTAGCGTTGGCGGCCTCCTCCTACAATGAGCAGTTCTTC	CASSLALAASSYNEQFF
TRBV5-6	NA	TRBD2	TRBJ2-7	TGTGCCAGCAGCCCCGGGGGGGGTGCCGAGCAGTACTTC	CASSPGGGAEQYF
TRBV11-2	NA	NA	TRBJ2-3	TGTGCCAGCAGCTTAGGGGGTGGCCCGCTCGACACGCAGTATTTT	CASSLGGGPLDTQYF
TRBV5-4	NA	TRBD2	TRBJ2-7	TGTGCCAGCAGCTCGGGACTAGCGGGCTACGAGCAGTACTTC	CASSSGLAGYEQYF
TRBV6-5	NA	NA	TRBJ1-5	TGTGCCAGCAGTAGGGAGGGGACTAGCAATCAGCCCCAGCATTTT	CASSREGTSNQPQHF
TRBV15	NA	NA	TRBJ2-1	TGTGCCACCCGGGAGAGGTCCTACAATGAGCAGTTCTTC	CATRERSYNEQFF
TRBV9	NA	NA	TRBJ2-7	TGTGCCAGCAGCGTAGCATCGTACGCAGGGGTCTACGAGCAGTACTTC	CASSVASYAGVYEQYF
TRBV13	NA	NA	TRBJ2-1	TGTGCCAGCAGCTTAGGGTGGGGGAGCTCCTACAATGAGCAGTTCTTC	CASSLGWGSSYNEQFF
TRBV5-1	NA	NA	TRBJ1-1	TGCGCCAGCGGATTTGCCACGACAGTAGAAGCTTTCTTT	CASGFATTVEAFF
TRBV5-4	few	NA	TRBJ2-1	TGTGCCAGCAGCTTGGCAGGACTTGACTACAATGAGCAGTTCTTC	CASSLAGLDYNEQFF
TRBV6-5	NA	TRBD1	TRBJ1-6	TGTGCCAGCAGTTTCCGGGACAGCTATAATTCACCCCTCCACTTT	CASSFRDSYNSPLHF
TRBV6-5	NA	NA	TRBJ1-5	TGTGCCAGCAGTTACAGGAATCAGCCCCAGCATTTT	CASSYRNQPQHF
TRBV7-6	NA	NA	TRBJ2-6	TGTGCCAGCAGCGGCGGTATCTCTGGGGCCAACGTCCTGACTTTC	CASSGGISGANVLTF
TRBV7-9	NA	TRBD1	TRBJ1-1	TGTGCCAGCAGCCGGGACAGGGTCGCAAGACCTGAAGCTTTCTTT	CASSRDRVARPEAFF
TRBV11-1	NA	NA	TRBJ2-1	TGTGCCAGCAGCCCCTCCTTGGCCTACAATGAGCAGTTCTTC	CASSPSLAYNEQFF
TRBV7-2	few	NA	TRBJ2-3	TGTGCCAGCAGCTTAGGACTGCTCACAGATACGCAGTATTTT	CASSLGLLTDTQYF
TRBV11-2	NA	NA	TRBJ1-1	TGTGCCAGCAGCTCCCTCAACCCGCGGACTGAAGCTTTCTTT	CASSSLNPRTEAFF
TRBV5-4	NA	TRBD2	TRBJ2-7	TGTGCCAGCAGCTCCGGGGGGTTGTGGCAAGGAACGAGCTCCTACGAGCAGTACTTC	CASSSGGLWQGTSSYEQYF
TRBV5-1	NA	TRBD1	TRBJ2-7	TGCGCCAGCAGCTTGGGACAGGGTTTCTACGAGCAGTACTTC	CASSLGQGFYEQYF
TRBV2	few	TRBD1	TRBJ1-6	TGTGCCAGCAGTTCCAGGACAGGCGGGGGACCCCTCCACTTT	CASSSRTGGGPLHF
TRBV11-2	NA	NA	TRBJ2-3	TGTGCCAGCAGCTTTCCCAGGAGCACAGATACGCAGTATTTT	CASSFPRSTDTQYF
TRBV6-5	NA	NA	TRBJ2-7	TGTGCCAGCAGTCACCCCGGGGACGAGCAGTACTTC	CASSHPGDEQYF
TRBV27	NA	NA	TRBJ2-1	TGTGCCAGCAGTCCGCGCGGCTCCTACAATGAGCAGTTCTTC	CASSPRGSYNEQFF
TRBV2	NA	TRBD2	TRBJ2-3	TGTGCCAGTCAGACTAGCGGGGGGCCTACAGATACGCAGTATTTT	CASQTSGGPTDTQYF
TRBV10-3	few	NA	TRBJ1-5	TGTGCCATCGGGACTGCGATCCAGCCCCAGCATTTT	CAIGTAIQPQHF
TRBV7-3	NA	NA	TRBJ2-1	TGTGCCAGCACCTCATGGGGGCTCAATGAGCAGTTCTTC	CASTSWGLNEQFF
TRBV12-5	NA	TRBD1	TRBJ1-5	TGTGCTAGTGGTTTGGTTGAGGGGGCGGGTGGTAATCAGCCCCAGCATTTT	CASGLVEGAGGNQPQHF
TRBV29-1	NA	NA	TRBJ2-7	TGCAGCGTTGGGACTGTTTCCTACGAGCAGTACTTC	CSVGTVSYEQYF
TRBV6-5	few	NA	TRBJ1-2	TGTGCCAGCAGTTACTCGGCCAACTATGGCTACACCTTC	CASSYSANYGYTF
TRBV6-5	NA	TRBD2	TRBJ2-7	TGTGCCAGCACCGACTCCGGGACTAGCCTCAAACAGTACTTC	CASTDSGTSLKQYF
TRBV7-6	few	TRBD1	TRBJ1-4	TGTGCCAGCAGCTCCCCCGCAGGGGGGGAAAAACTGTTTTTT	CASSSPAGGEKLFF
TRBV10-2	few	NA	TRBJ2-6	TGCGCCAGCAGTGTTGGGGCTGGGGCCAACGTCCTGACTTTC	CASSVGAGANVLTF
TRBV11-2	NA	NA	TRBJ1-3	TGTGCCAGCAGCCGGGGTACTGGAAACACCATATATTTT	CASSRGTGNTIYF
TRBV7-3	NA	TRBD1	TRBJ2-1	TGTGCCAGCAGCCTTACAGGGGGCCCCCGCAATGAGCAGTTCTTC	CASSLTGGPRNEQFF
TRBV5-1	NA	TRBD2	TRBJ2-5	TGCGCCAGCAGCCCTAGCGGGAGGGCCCAAGAGACCCAGTACTTC	CASSPSGRAQETQYF
TRBV5-5	NA	NA	TRBJ2-5	TGTGCCAGCAGCTTAGAGACCCAGTACTTC	CASSLETQYF
TRBV7-6	NA	TRBD2	TRBJ2-1	TGTGCCAGCAGCCCAGGGACTAGCGGCACCGAGCAGTTCTTC	CASSPGTSGTEQFF
TRBV4-1	NA	NA	TRBJ1-2	TGCGCCAGCAGCCCCCGACAGAATCCCAACTATGGCTACACCTTC	CASSPRQNPNYGYTF
TRBV9	NA	NA	TRBJ2-5	TGTGCCAGCAGCGTATCTGGGGGCCAGGGAGAGACCCAGTACTTC	CASSVSGGQGETQYF
TRBV19	NA	TRBD1	TRBJ1-6	TGTGCCAGTAGCCCGGACAGGGAAGCCAGCTCCTATAATTCACCCCTCCACTTT	CASSPDREASSYNSPLHF
TRBV10-3	NA	NA	TRBJ2-7	TGTGCCATCAGTGAGCCTTTGGCTCTCGACGAGCAGTACTTC	CAISEPLALDEQYF
TRBV21-1	many	NA	TRBJ1-5	TGTGCCAGCATCTTTAGGGACAGGGAACTTGAGGGCAATCAGCCCCAGCATTTT	CASIFRDRELEGNQPQHF
TRBV9	NA	NA	TRBJ2-1	TGTGCCAGCAGCGTGCCGATCTACTTCAATGAGCAGTTCTTC	CASSVPIYFNEQFF